This entry concerns a single TCR beta chain. The CDR3 totals 18 residues. The germline V gene encodes CDR1 LNHDA and CDR2 SQIVND (reference sequence). The J segment lost 6 bases and the V segment lost 10 bases, leaving 24 bases of the junction unmatched. These data originate in a study of blood T cell repertoires in COVID-19. Only in-frame clones appear in the TCRdb table, and some are missing; sequencing was by immunoSEQ multiplex PCR. Of some 200,000 clones listed, more than 75% are singletons. Participants, about 18 to 100 years old, spanned 25 or so US areas. Sequencing used PBMCs or T cells enriched from blood (not recorded which). This sequence originates from a woman aged 50 to 65 who had recovered from COVID-19. The chain couples TRBV19 to TRBJ2-3, with 8 bases that match TRBD1. The CDR3 sequence: CANTTGDDWQCGRDTQYF. In DNA, the CDR3 is TGTGCCAATACGACAGGGGACGATTGGCAATGTGGGCGGGATACGCAGTATTTT.